These 12 T cell receptor beta chains share one sample of origin, sequenced in a study of T cells after yellow fever vaccination. MiXCR, run by TCRdb on the 5' RACE reads, gives a single entry per CDR3 protein. The table includes 500,000 to 650,000 distinct CDR3 sequences, 17% detected once. Sequenced here: PBMCs, sampled 5 to 6 days after the first yellow fever vaccination. The receptors come from a man aged 18 to 29 who received the YFV17D yellow fever vaccine.

This chain uses TRBV4-1 with TRBJ2-7; D call uncertain. Germline V lookup: CDR1 MGHRA, CDR2 YSYEKL. Trimming shortened V by 0 bases and J by 6 bases, and 12 bases separated the two germline ends. The CDR3 consists of 14 residues. CDR3 nucleotides: TGCGCCAGCAGCCAAGAAGGCGTCAGGACCGAGCAGTACTTC. Its protein product is CASSQEGVRTEQYF.

This sequence joins TRBV27 and TRBJ1-2; TRBD1 aligns across 7 bases. This CDR3 spans 14 amino acids. V shed 4 bases and J 2 bases; nucleotides not matched to a gene: 4. The V gene's germline CDR1 is MNHEY and CDR2 SMNVEV (reference sequence). The CDR3 loop reads CASSSQTGNYGYTF. CDR3 DNA: TGTGCCAGCAGTTCTCAGACAGGGAACTATGGCTACACCTTC.

The rearrangement links TRBV6-2 or TRBV6-3 to TRBJ1-6, with D unclear. Germline CDR1 is MNHEY and CDR2 is SVGEGT. V lost 6 bases and J lost 10, with 19 bases in between. The length of the CDR3 is 15 residues. The CDR3 spells CASSPDGSRVSPLHF. For the CDR3, the DNA is TGTGCCAGCAGCCCCGACGGTTCCCGCGTGTCACCCCTCCACTTT.

This clonotype has more than one count but fewer than ten. The rearrangement links TRBV24-1 to TRBJ2-5, with 7 bases aligning to TRBD1. J lost 7 bases, V lost 2 bases, and 6 bases had no gene match. This CDR3 is 14 amino acids long. The germline V gene has CDR1 KGHDR and CDR2 SFDVKD. CDR3 coding DNA: TGTGCCACCAGTGATTCGGGGACAGTTGTGACCCAGTACTTC. It yields the protein CATSDSGTVVTQYF.

V usage is TRBV20-1 and J usage is TRBJ2-7; D is perhaps TRBD1 or TRBD2 (6 bases each). This CDR3 is 13 amino acids long. CDR1 is DFQATT, CDR2 SNEGSKA, per germline (reference sequence). V lost 5 bases to trimming and J lost 3 bases, with 14 bases between them. CDR3 loop: CSAGGTFGYEQYF. The CDR3 region has the DNA TGCAGTGCTGGCGGGACATTCGGCTACGAGCAGTACTTC.

This clonotype was observed a handful of times. This sequence joins TRBV15 and TRBJ1-2; possibly TRBD1 for D (6 bases). Between the trimmed V and J ends, which lost 7 bases and 3 bases, there was a span of 12 bases. Germline V gene sequence: CDR1 LNHNV, CDR2 YYDKDF (reference sequence). This CDR3 is 13 amino acids long. The CDR3 nucleotides read TGTGCCACCACCCGGGGGGGCCACTATGGCTACACCTTC. Its translation is CATTRGGHYGYTF.

The rearrangement links TRBV4-1 to TRBJ2-2; D is uncertain. The V gene lost 6 bases and the J gene lost 0 bases, with 17 bases spanning the gap. CDR3 size: 17 residues. Germline CDR1 and CDR2: MGHRA and YSYEKL. CDR3 protein: CASRSKTGLTNTGELFF. The CDR3 DNA follows: TGCGCCAGCAGATCTAAAACCGGGCTCACGAACACCGGGGAGCTGTTTTTT.

The chain is built from TRBV7-8 and TRBJ2-5; D is ambiguous. This CDR3 has 15 amino acids. Germline CDR1 reads SGHVS; CDR2 reads FQNEAQ. V lost 4 bases and J lost 2, with 14 bases in between. This chain's CDR3 is CASSSLRAGQETQYF. For the CDR3, the DNA is TGTGCCAGCAGCTCCCTCCGTGCCGGTCAAGAGACCCAGTACTTC.

This clonotype was seen a few times. V is TRBV6-2 or TRBV6-3 and J is TRBJ1-2; 8 bases agree with TRBD1. The CDR3 runs 14 residues. The germline V gene has CDR1 MNHEY and CDR2 SVGEGT. J gave up 8 bases and V 2 bases, and 7 bases lay outside the gene matches. The CDR3 coding sequence is TGTGCCAGCAGTTACCAGGGGGCGAGAGGCGGCTACACCTTC. Its translation: CASSYQGARGGYTF.

This clonotype showed up many times. This chain joins TRBV5-1 and TRBJ1-1; D may be TRBD1 (5 bases). The CDR3 is 13 amino acids. The germline V gene has CDR1 SGHRS and CDR2 YFSETQ. V was cut by 1 base and J by 4 bases, with 8 bases left in between. The chain's CDR3 is CASSLKGTTEAFF. CDR3 sequence (DNA): TGCGCCAGCAGCTTGAAAGGGACCACTGAAGCTTTCTTT.

This clonotype has only a few counts. V is TRBV7-9 and J is TRBJ2-2; tentatively, D is TRBD1 or TRBD2 (5 bases each). Germline CDR1 is SEHNR and CDR2 is FQNEAQ (reference sequence). With 5 bases removed from V and 6 bases from J, the gap between germline ends came to 13 bases. The CDR3 extends over 14 amino acids. The DNA of the CDR3 is TGTGCCAGCAGCCCCGGGACCTCGGCCGGGGAGCTGTTTTTT. Amino acid sequence: CASSPGTSAGELFF.

The chain carries TRBV20-1 and TRBJ1-6; weak D call: TRBD1 (5 bases). The V end lost 5 bases, the J end lost 10 bases, and 18 bases lay between the germline ends. The CDR3 consists of 14 residues. From germline, CDR1 is DFQATT and CDR2 SNEGSKA (reference sequence). CDR3 in DNA: TGCAGTGCTCACCCCCCGGGGGGAGGGTCACCCCTCCACTTT. As protein: CSAHPPGGGSPLHF.